This T cell receptor (beta chain) was recovered during a study of CD8 T cells in Susac syndrome. This clonotype turned up a few times. The CDR3 length is 13 residues. V was shortened by 2 bases and J by 1 base, with 2 bases between the two germline ends. The V gene's germline CDR1 is MNHEY and CDR2 SMNVEV (reference sequence). The authors carried out high-throughput sequencing of TCR beta. They applied it to CD8+ and CD4+ T cells obtained from blood. Both CD4+ and CD8+ T cells were negatively isolated, and TEMRA cells underwent FACS enrichment. RNA was extracted with the RNeasy kit, and a quantity of 0.5 to 1 ug was reverse transcribed using random hexamers. MiXCR was run by TCRdb on the immunoSEQ multiplex PCR reads, yielding one entry per CDR3 protein. The data contain around 80,000 distinct CDR3 sequences, over 75% of them seen just once; the ten biggest clones take up just over 0.5%.

Sequencing was done on a sample of CD8+ T cells from PBMCs. The genes are TRBV27 and TRBJ2-2; D uncertain. The TCR was taken from a human donor with multiple sclerosis. The CDR3 DNA reads as TGTGCCAGCAGTTTAGGGAACACCGGGGAGCTGTTTTTT. The encoded protein is CASSLGNTGELFF.